This entry features one T cell receptor beta chain sequence. Its antigen has not been determined. No base qualities exist here, and no much larger clone lies one base off it. Trimming removed 2 bases from V and 4 bases from J, leaving 10 bases between the germline ends. According to the germline V gene, CDR1 reads MNHNS and CDR2 reads SASEGT. Spanning cysteine to phenylalanine, the CDR3 consists of 14 amino acids. Only the CDR3 region is kept as DNA, spanning 42 bases read in frame from base 1. TCRbeta CDR3 regions were amplified from genomic DNA by means of the immunoSEQ Assay, a bias-controlled multiplex PCR. The authors' pipeline ran thus. Within the assay, amplification of reference gene primers was used to estimate how many nucleated cells each sample contained. To quantify the absolute abundance of each unique TCRbeta CDR3 rearrangement, sequence reads were collapsed and filtered. For each sample, productive Simpson clonality was calculated as the square root of Simpson's diversity index across productive rearrangements. TCRdb limited this immuneACCESS table to in-frame rearrangements with V and J called. A share of clones is missing; checked studies link under half to unresolved V genes, and the rest is unexplained. The V and J calls and the clone size are those of that table, but D and trimming were determined from the DNA. In all, the sample holds about 250,000 clones, and roughly 85% of those were seen once. Roughly 5% of the sample lies in the top ten.

These data are taken from a study of blood T cell repertoires in COVID-19 (dated by TCRdb to 2020 to 2021). The study in broad terms: Samples covering the acute and convalescent phases of COVID-19 were provided by collaborators in the United States, Italy and Spain. Deeply sampled blood TCRbeta repertoires from subjects exposed to, actively infected with, or recovered from COVID-19 were included in the dataset. Where available, HLA class I and class II types were obtained from metadata supplied by the sample provider rather than from assay-based typing. Samples were obtained from the ongoing ImmuneRACE study (first 160 participants) and from over 1,000 subjects provided by 6 global collaborators. A de-identified subject ID, COVID-19 status, age in years and sex were almost always included in the sample metadata. A freely available public database, intended as a resource for researchers studying the immune response to SARS-CoV-2, is where the repertoires were released. The prospective study material was composed of cDNA or gDNA derived from T cells, B-cell-depleted T cells, or PBMCs.

Study-wide conclusions, independent of this receptor: The quantity of clinical and demographic metadata differed by source and by participant and was supplied without curation.

The collaborating institutions used their own protocols to collect whole blood in K2EDTA tubes. Collaborator samples were shipped for TCRbeta analysis as frozen whole blood, isolated PBMCs, or DNA extracted from either sample type. The clonotype comes from a man between 45 and 60 years old with active or convalescent COVID-19. The material sequenced was peripheral blood. The V and J genes are TRBV6-1 and TRBJ2-3; the D gene is possibly TRBD1, with 7 bases matching. The encoded CDR3 is CASSEQGGADTQYF. DNA sequence: TGTGCCAGCAGTGAACAGGGGGGAGCAGATACGCAGTATTTT.